This is a list of T cell receptor beta chains from one sample in a study of cytomegalovirus exposure and HLA in healthy donors. TCRdb's copy holds only in-frame clones and misses some; the assay was immunoSEQ multiplex PCR. The sample's table shows 150,000 to 250,000 clones. Material for sequencing was PBMCs. The receptor source for this set is a boy younger than 18 in good health and CMV-seronegative. CDR3s include the opening cysteine and the closing phenylalanine or tryptophan. Fields, in order: J gene, V gene, CDR3 protein.

J: TRBJ1-1
V: TRBV11-2
CDR3: CASSLGGGGTEAFF

J: TRBJ2-1
V: TRBV7-9
CDR3: CASSKDFRGNSYNEQFF

J: TRBJ1-1
V: TRBV7-3
CDR3: CASSTTGNTEAFF

J: TRBJ2-5
V: TRBV29-1
CDR3: CSVEPDSEETQYF

J: TRBJ1-2
V: TRBV15
CDR3: CATSRDLGQANGYTF

J: TRBJ1-6
V: TRBV4-1
CDR3: CASSQGRQVGHNSPLHF

J: TRBJ1-6
V: TRBV5-1
CDR3: CASSVGVSSPLHF

J: TRBJ2-7
V: TRBV13
CDR3: CASSLGGTSSYEQYF

J: TRBJ2-2
V: TRBV14
CDR3: CASSRLRGGLGTGELFF

J: TRBJ1-2
V: TRBV5-4
CDR3: CASSLADRVDGYTF

J: TRBJ2-5
V: TRBV5-1
CDR3: CASSPGHNQETQYF

J: TRBJ2-1
V: TRBV5-4
CDR3: CASSLFITVEDEQFF

J: TRBJ2-7
V: TRBV4-1
CDR3: CASSQVGQGIYEQYF

J: TRBJ1-1
V: TRBV29-1
CDR3: CSVGNRDRGTEAFF

J: TRBJ2-6
V: TRBV11-1
CDR3: CASSLEVRGSGANVLTF

J: TRBJ2-7
V: TRBV11-1
CDR3: CASSTLLAYEQYF

J: TRBJ1-3
V: TRBV7-6
CDR3: CASSSGYSGNTIYF

J: TRBJ1-6
V: TRBV6-5
CDR3: CASTPGMNSPLHF

J: TRBJ1-1
V: TRBV7-2
CDR3: CASSFSVNTEAFF

J: TRBJ2-7
V: TRBV11-2
CDR3: CASSLATGIGYEQYF

J: TRBJ2-5
V: TRBV30
CDR3: CAWTPPQGWEETQYF

J: TRBJ1-5
V: TRBV19
CDR3: CASSMTSSKGGQPQHF

J: TRBJ1-6
V: TRBV27
CDR3: CASSLNGQRGTPLHF

J: TRBJ2-2
V: TRBV7-9
CDR3: CASSSQTRGTGGELFF

J: TRBJ1-1
V: TRBV27
CDR3: CASSSNGDTEAFF

J: TRBJ2-7
V: TRBV9
CDR3: CASSVEPLGTGSVQYF

J: TRBJ1-5
V: TRBV5-1
CDR3: CASSLDGLNQPQHF

J: TRBJ1-1
V: TRBV7-9
CDR3: CASLRNTEAFF

J: TRBJ1-1
V: TRBV19
CDR3: CASTESGRANTEAFF

J: TRBJ2-1
V: TRBV6-5
CDR3: CASSYAGTEGDEQFF

J: TRBJ1-2
V: TRBV4-1
CDR3: CASSQKYAGGEGYTF

J: TRBJ2-1
V: TRBV19
CDR3: CASSLGLAGGSSYNEQFF